Shown below are 23 T cell receptor beta chains from a single sample sequenced in a study of siplizumab effects on memory and regulatory T cells. Libraries were prepared by immunoSEQ multiplex PCR; TCRdb keeps only in-frame clonotypes and omits some of them. The data contain roughly 97,000 clones, over 90% of them seen just once; the ten biggest clones take up approximately 0.6%. Sequencing used Tregs sorted from blood. Source of these receptors: a human donor in good health.

The rearrangement uses TRBV5-1 and TRBJ1-1; D is ambiguous. Trimming shortened V by 3 bases and J by 1 base, and 10 bases separated the two germline ends. The CDR3 extends over 14 amino acids. Germline V gene data show CDR1 as SGHRS and CDR2 as YFSETQ. The CDR3 loop is CASSSRTANTEAFF. The CDR3, as DNA: TGCGCCAGCAGCTCGAGGACGGCGAACACTGAAGCTTTCTTT.

The gene calls are TRBV4-2 and TRBJ2-3; 13 nucleotides match TRBD2. Trimming removed 0 bases from V and 2 bases from J; junction bases left unmatched: 5. CDR1 LGHNA and CDR2 YNFKEQ come from the germline V gene. This CDR3 has 18 amino acids. The CDR3 is CASSQDGLAGVVTDTQYF. In DNA form, the CDR3 reads TGTGCCAGCAGCCAAGATGGACTAGCGGGGGTGGTCACAGATACGCAGTATTTT.

The chain carries TRBV10-1 and TRBJ1-2; D uncertain. Deletions cut 0 bases from V and 1 base from J, with 18 bases between. Germline V lookup: CDR1 WNHNN, CDR2 SYGVQD (reference sequence). The CDR3 spans 18 residues. This CDR3 is CASSESFFRDNLNYGYTF. CDR3 bases: TGCGCCAGCAGTGAGTCTTTTTTCCGCGACAACCTTAACTATGGCTACACCTTC.

The chain links TRBV11-2 to TRBJ1-5; D ambiguous. The CDR3 runs to 15 residues. Trimming pared 3 bases from V and 1 base from J, leaving 10 bases between. Germline V gives CDR1 SGHAT, CDR2 FQNNGV. The DNA for the CDR3 is TGTGCCAGCAGCTTGGGAGTATGGAGCAATCAGCCCCAGCATTTT. Residues: CASSLGVWSNQPQHF.

This clone was seen once. The chain employs TRBV2 and TRBJ2-7; possible D gene TRBD2, 7 bases. V lost 9 bases to trimming and J lost 0 bases, with 18 bases between them. The CDR3 is 15 amino acids. CDR1 and CDR2 (germline): SNHLY, FYNNEI. The CDR3 is CASNWGGPNSYEQYF. The CDR3 bases are TGTGCCAGTAACTGGGGGGGGCCGAACTCCTACGAGCAGTACTTC.

The rearrangement joins TRBV6-5 to TRBJ2-1; D unclear. The CDR3 is made up of 11 amino acids. Germline CDR1 and CDR2: MNHEY and SVGAGI. Trimming pared 7 bases from V and 8 bases from J, leaving 9 bases between. CDR3 region: CASTLGDEQFF. CDR3 sequence (DNA): TGTGCCAGCACTCTAGGTGATGAGCAGTTCTTC.

This clone was seen once. This chain links TRBV5-4 with TRBJ2-1; D remains ambiguous. The CDR3 is made up of 12 amino acids. V lost 4 bases to trimming and J lost 12 bases, with 14 bases between them. Germline CDR1 is SGHNT and CDR2 is YYREEE (reference sequence). CDR3 region: CASSPDGDLQFF. Here the CDR3 DNA reads TGTGCCAGCAGCCCAGACGGAGATTTGCAGTTCTTC.

V usage is TRBV5-1 and J usage is TRBJ1-2; TRBD1 aligns across 7 bases. V lost 0 bases and J lost 1; bases outside the gene matches: 6. Germline values: CDR1 SGHRS, CDR2 YFSETQ. This CDR3 is 16 amino acids long. The CDR3 loop is CASSLGKTGFNYGYTF. In nucleotides, the CDR3 is TGCGCCAGCAGCTTGGGAAAGACAGGGTTTAACTATGGCTACACCTTC.

This clone appeared once. The chain uses TRBV5-4 and TRBJ2-2, with 13 bases identical to TRBD2. The CDR3 spans 16 residues. Germline assignment: CDR1 SGHNT and CDR2 YYREEE (reference sequence). The J segment lost 2 bases and the V segment lost 4 bases, leaving 2 bases of the junction unmatched. CDR3 bases: TGTGCCAGCAGCAGGACTAGCGGGGGTAACACCGGGGAGCTGTTTTTT. Translated, it gives CASSRTSGGNTGELFF.

Concerning this clone itself: The same CDR3 is also encoded by other DNA sequences in this sample. The rearrangement joins TRBV9 to TRBJ2-7, with 7 bases matching TRBD1. The junction had 5 bases not matched to a gene; V was cut back by 0 bases and J by 5 bases. CDR3 length: 14 amino acids. Per germline, CDR1 SGDLS and CDR2 YYNGEE. CDR3 sequence: CASSVGGTVNEQYF. CDR3 coding DNA: TGTGCCAGCAGCGTAGGGGGGACAGTTAACGAGCAGTACTTC.

This clone has just a few counts. The chain carries TRBV18 and TRBJ1-1, with D unclear. This CDR3 is built from 11 residues. The germline V and J ends were trimmed by 6 bases and 6 bases, with 8 bases remaining between them. Per the germline V gene, CDR1 is KGHSH and CDR2 is LQKENI. The CDR3 coding sequence is TGTGCCAGCTCTCACAAGGCTGAAGCTTTCTTT. It codes for CASSHKAEAFF.

V usage is TRBV7-2 and J usage is TRBJ2-3, with D perhaps TRBD1 or TRBD2 (7 bases each). There are 15 residues in the CDR3. The V and J ends lost 6 bases and 1 base respectively, with 14 bases between them. Germline lookup yields CDR1 SGHTA and CDR2 FQGNSA. The CDR3 DNA reads as TGTGCCAGCAGGCTAAGCGGGACAGGCACAGATACGCAGTATTTT. Translating it yields CASRLSGTGTDTQYF.

This chain joins TRBV6-6 and TRBJ2-1; TRBD2 matches 12 bases. Trimming at V came to 8 bases and at J to 4 bases, leaving 9 bases not matched to a gene. The CDR3 loop spans 16 amino acids. The V gene's germline CDR1 is MNHNY and CDR2 SVGAGI (reference sequence). The CDR3 coding sequence is TGTGCCAGCCGGTTCGGTACTAGCGGGGGGTACAATGAGCAGTTCTTC. This codes for CASRFGTSGGYNEQFF.

This chain uses TRBV19 with TRBJ1-5; the D gene is possibly TRBD1 (5 bases). The germline gives CDR1 LNHDA, CDR2 SQIVND (reference sequence). CDR3 length: 15 residues. V was shortened by 5 bases and J by 0 bases, with 11 bases between the two germline ends. The CDR3 sequence is CASSWGIYSNQPQHF. In nucleotides, the CDR3 is TGTGCCAGTAGTTGGGGGATTTATAGCAATCAGCCCCAGCATTTT.

This clone was recorded once. The genes are TRBV10-3 and TRBJ2-1, with 13 positions matching TRBD2. Germline V gene data show CDR1 as ENHRY and CDR2 as SYGVKD. Unmatched junction bases numbered 3, after V lost 4 bases and J lost 9 bases. This CDR3 comprises 14 residues. This CDR3 is CAISGTSGRGEQFF. The CDR3 DNA reads as TGTGCCATCAGTGGGACTAGCGGGAGAGGTGAGCAGTTCTTC.

The chain combines TRBV25-1 with TRBJ2-7; D gene ambiguous. This CDR3 has 12 amino acids. Trimming shortened V by 9 bases and J by 4 bases, and 13 bases separated the two germline ends. The germline gives CDR1 MGHDK, CDR2 SYGVNS. This CDR3 is CARWTVDYEQYF. The CDR3 DNA follows: TGTGCCAGGTGGACGGTTGATTACGAGCAGTACTTC.

The chain combines TRBV4-1 with TRBJ1-6, with 9 nucleotides matching TRBD1. V was pared by 4 bases and J by 7 bases, with 5 bases of the junction left unmatched. The CDR3 spans 15 residues. Germline assignment: CDR1 MGHRA and CDR2 YSYEKL. The CDR3: CASSRTGERNSPLHF. The CDR3 DNA reads as TGCGCCAGCAGCCGGACAGGGGAGAGGAATTCACCCCTCCACTTT.

The chain couples TRBV4-3 to TRBJ1-2; D is undetermined. CDR1 LGHNA and CDR2 YSLEER come from the germline V gene. The CDR3 spans 15 residues. V lost 0 bases and J 2 bases, leaving 10 bases between the germline ends. For the CDR3, the DNA is TGCGCCAGCAGCCAAGAGGCCAGGAGGAACTATGGCTACACCTTC. Protein sequence: CASSQEARRNYGYTF.

The chain couples TRBV9 to TRBJ2-7; no clear D. The germline CDR1 and CDR2 sequences are SGDLS and YYNGEE. The ends were cut back, 0 bases at V and 7 bases at J, with 14 bases in the middle. This CDR3 is 14 amino acids long. The CDR3 sequence: CASSVDGTVAEQYF. The CDR3, as DNA: TGTGCCAGCAGCGTAGATGGTACCGTTGCTGAGCAGTACTTC.

V and J are TRBV5-4 and TRBJ2-1; no firm D call. The CDR3 sequence is 15 residues long. V lost 2 bases and J 5 bases, leaving 14 bases between the germline ends. CDR1 SGHNT and CDR2 YYREEE come from the germline V gene (reference sequence). Here the CDR3 DNA reads TGTGCCAGCAGCTTAGGAAGCCGGGTTCACAATGAGCAGTTCTTC. Amino acids: CASSLGSRVHNEQFF.

The rearrangement uses TRBV6-6 and TRBJ2-7; D is ambiguous. This CDR3 is 12 amino acids long. Germline V gene data show CDR1 as MNHNY and CDR2 as SVGAGI (reference sequence). Trimming took off 7 bases at V and 5 bases at J, with 12 bases between the two ends. CDR3 coding DNA: TGTGCCAGCACCAAATCGTTCCACGAGCAGTACTTC. Protein sequence: CASTKSFHEQYF.

The V gene is TRBV5-8, the J gene TRBJ1-6; TRBD1 matches at 8 bases. With V trimmed by 6 bases and J by 0 bases, 11 bases remained unmatched. The CDR3 is 18 amino acids. Germline CDR1 SGHTS, CDR2 YDEGEE. The CDR3 coding sequence is TGTGCCAGCACTAAGGACAGGGCGGGTAGCTCCTATAATTCACCCCTCCACTTT. Translating it yields CASTKDRAGSSYNSPLHF.

This chain connects TRBV10-2 to TRBJ2-2, with a weak D call TRBD1 (6 bases). The CDR3 sequence is 17 residues long. The V gene lost 7 bases and the J gene lost 4 bases, with 22 bases spanning the gap. Germline-derived CDR1 and CDR2 are WSHSY and SAAADI. The CDR3 region is CASTKALQGVGTGELFF. CDR3 sequence (DNA): TGCGCCAGCACGAAAGCCCTACAGGGAGTCGGCACCGGGGAGCTGTTTTTT.